The clone carrying this TCR beta chain showed up just a few times. What it recognizes is unknown. Constant-region reverse primers amplified full-length variable regions, followed by semi-nested Nested Universal Primer A PCR. TCRdb re-derived calls from the 5' RACE reads in MiXCR, one entry per CDR3 protein. The sample yields about 42,000 distinct CDR3 sequences, roughly a fifth seen once. The study's findings and limits: The TCR gene usage of tumor memory CD4+ T cells clustered together with blood and lymph node memory CD4+ cells and with lymph node naive CD4+ cells. The larger cohort examined one V-J beta rearrangement, not whole repertoires.

CDR1 is SEHNR and CDR2 is FQNEAQ in the germline V gene (reference sequence). The junction had 10 bases not matched to a gene; V was cut back by 5 bases and J by 4 bases. The CDR3 loop spans 15 amino acids. Cells sorted as Tregs were CD4+, CD25+ and CD127-/low. This receptor was taken from a female donor with breast cancer. The chain uses TRBV7-9 and TRBJ2-5, with 7 bases lining up with TRBD1. The sample was Tregs sorted from blood. CDR3 DNA sequence: TGTGCCAGCAGCCCCCGGGCAGGGGGTAGAGAGACCCAGTACTTC. Translation gives CASSPRAGGRETQYF.